This T cell receptor beta chain came from a study of cytomegalovirus exposure and HLA in healthy donors. Per the germline V gene, CDR1 is SGHTA and CDR2 is FQGNSA. The CDR3 totals 15 residues. Trimming removed 3 bases at V and 0 bases at J, with 10 bases between. The method was immunoSEQ multiplex PCR; TCRdb's version includes in-frame clones alone and lacks a portion of them. This sample carries over 150,000 clones, about 90% of them seen once, and the ten largest clones take more than 2.5%. The sequenced material came from PBMCs. This sequence originates from a woman aged 18-29 years in good health and CMV-seropositive. This chain joins TRBV7-2 and TRBJ2-3, with a possible D match to TRBD2 (6 bases). The CDR3 is CASSFNSGSTDTQYF. The CDR3 DNA follows: TGTGCCAGCAGCTTCAATAGCGGCAGCACAGATACGCAGTATTTT.